This T cell receptor beta chain was recorded in a study of shared clonotypes between healthy human individuals (dated by TCRdb to the early 2020s). For context, the study as a whole: A couple of women and a few men aged 18 to 49 years were included in the cohort. For each donor, CD4 naive and CD4 memory were each run on three plates, CD8 naive on two plates, and CD8 memory on one plate. To estimate repertoire size and how much clonotype sharing occurs between individuals, the study deeply sequenced the blood TCR repertoires of several healthy adults. To increase sequencing depth and limit assay-specific biases, different laboratories used diverse techniques to prepare libraries and sequence TCR repertoires. Leukapheresis yielded between about 0.94 and 9 billion PBMCs per donor. What the authors observed across the whole study: Sampling was limited to blood, and TCR repertoires in tissue likely differ from TCR repertoires in blood. Compared with non-shared clonotypes, clonotypes shared by all four sorted-subset donors had higher generation probabilities. Around 5% of naive CD4, around 3.5% of naive CD8, 2.3% of memory CD4, and around 0.4% of memory CD8 clonotypes were shared across a few donors. Incomplete sequencing was indicated by rarefaction of sorted-subset datasets, despite the large sequencing depth. Based on pairwise subsampling, the degree of clonotype sharing among donors was expected to be affected by sequencing depth. Larger estimated clonotype richness was generally found for naive subsets than for memory subsets. The small number of donors limited the genetic and exposure-history diversity represented.

The donors were healthy, HIV-negative adults who had no recently reported acute infections or vaccinations. Every donor was a Caucasian adult living in Nashville, Tennessee, USA. CD4+ T cells were enriched by magnetic negative selection, after which naive cells were positively selected on CD45RA and the negative fraction was taken as the memory subset. After blood collection by leukapheresis, PBMCs were isolated using Ficoll-Histopaque density gradient centrifugation and then cryopreserved in the vapor phase of liquid nitrogen. Analytical flow cytometry was used to check the purity and quantity of each magnetically sorted T cell population. Genomic DNA was isolated from every sorted fraction and measured by UV absorbance on a Nanodrop 2000c. The CDR3 sequence holds 14 residues, the cysteine and phenylalanine included. Solely the CDR3 DNA is kept, with 42 bases framed from the first base. CDR1 and CDR2 were assigned from the germline V gene as SGHTA and FQGNSA. Compared with germline, V lacks 5 bases and J lacks 6 bases; bases without a gene match: 6.

Using the deep immunoSEQ assay, TCR CDR3 regions were amplified from genomic DNA by multiplex PCR. Extracted genomic DNA from each cell subset was distributed evenly across all wells of several immunoSEQ 96-well plates, and each plate was treated as a replicate. For sorted subsets, around 200 ng genomic DNA, equal to 30,000 or so T cell genomes, was loaded into each replicate PCR. Purified libraries were measured with a Qubit 3.0 fluorometer, size-checked on a Bioanalyzer 2100, and measured again with the KAPA Library Quantification kit. Each immunoSEQ 96-well plate was sequenced on its own single-read 150-cycle Illumina NextSeq 550 flow cell. Regarding the original processing steps: Because the immunoSEQ output held only junctional sequences and lacked quality scores, the filtering could not match the filtering applied to full-length reads. To assign V/J genes and CDR3, sequences were annotated against IMGT germline references using PyIR, a Python wrapper for IgBLAST v1.9. Reads were filtered out if the reads had weak V/J assignments (E-value above 1e-6), no CDR3, stop codons, out-of-frame junctions, or ambiguous translated residues. V3J clonotypes were defined as sequences sharing the same inferred V gene, J gene, and CDR3 amino acid sequence. The percentage overlap between two repertoires was calculated by dividing the number of shared unique clonotypes by the size of the smaller repertoire. Richness of each repertoire was evaluated using RTK rarefaction, the Chao1 estimator, and Recon v2.1 estimates of unobserved clonotypes. OLGA was used to compute generation probabilities for all TCRbeta clonotypes that the gDNA method yielded from a handful of donors. In TCRdb, the immuneACCESS table is reduced to in-frame sequences with V and J assigned. These tables do not hold every clone; where another copy was compared, an unresolved V gene accounts for under half, and the others remain unexplained. V and J calls and clone size are given by that table; D and trimming were obtained from the DNA. For this sample the table gives some 1 million clones, of which approximately 68% were detected only once. The ten largest account for roughly 1.5% of the sample.

As to this clone: There is no known antigen for this receptor. It has no much larger one-base neighbor in the sample; base qualities were not kept.

This chain joins TRBV7-2 to TRBJ2-1, and 8 junction bases match TRBD2. This TCR derives from a man aged 18 to 29 in good health. Source material: memory CD4+ T cells sorted from blood. The cell subset or site label for this specimen denotes: CD45RA-negative fraction. The CDR3 here reads CASSDPSGRNEQFF. In nucleotide form, the sequence is TGTGCCAGCAGCGATCCTAGCGGGCGCAATGAGCAGTTCTTC. Reference TRBV7-2 and TRBJ2-1 genes cover what lies past the CDR3, so the full variable domain is GAGVSQSPSNKVTEKGKDVELRCDPISGHTALYWYRQSLGQGLEFLIYFQGNSAPDKSGLPSDRFSAERTGGSVSTLTIQRTQQEDSAVYLCASSDPSGRNEQFFGPGTRLTVL.